The next 7 T cell receptor beta chains were all read from a single sample in a study of cytomegalovirus exposure and HLA in healthy donors. PCR amplification relied on 60 Vbeta primers (plus 13 Jbeta primers). Repertoires were generated with immunoSEQ multiplex PCR, while TCRdb's copy carries only in-frame clones and drops some. The sample contains about 110,000 clones, approximately 80% of which appear only once. The material sequenced was PBMCs. These receptors all stem from a woman between 18 and 30 years old in good health and CMV-seronegative.

The V call is TRBV30, the J call TRBJ1-2, with 8 positions matching TRBD1. CDR3 length: 13 amino acids. With 5 bases clipped from V and 4 bases from J, the junction kept 6 bases outside the gene matches. CDR1 and CDR2 from the germline V gene are GTSNPN and SVGIG (reference sequence). The CDR3 loop is CAWFGQGIYGYTF. In DNA, the CDR3 is TGTGCCTGGTTCGGACAGGGCATCTATGGCTACACCTTC.

As DNA, the CDR3 is TGTGCCAGCAGTGAAGTGGGCGGGGGCTACGAGCAGTACGTC. This encodes CASSEVGGGYEQYV. V gene TRBV2 combines with J gene TRBJ2-7; 7 bases align to TRBD2. The CDR3 is 14 residues long. CDR1 and CDR2 (germline): SNHLY, FYNNEI. Germline trimming cut 1 base from V and 3 bases from J; bases unmatched to any gene: 3.

V gene TRBV7-9 combines with J gene TRBJ2-3; maybe TRBD2 (6 bases). In germline, CDR1 is SEHNR, CDR2 FQNEAQ (reference sequence). The CDR3 totals 15 residues. V lost 1 base and J 1 base, leaving 9 bases between the germline ends. The CDR3 DNA reads as TGTGCCAGCAGCTTAGTCGGGAGCGGCACAGATACGCAGTATTTT. Amino acid sequence: CASSLVGSGTDTQYF.

CDR3 DNA: TGTGCCAGCAGTTACCCCCGGGGGGAACGACCCACAGATACGCAGTATTTT. Its translation: CASSYPRGERPTDTQYF. V gene TRBV28 combines with J gene TRBJ2-3; 7 nucleotides align to TRBD2. CDR1 is MDHEN, CDR2 SYDVKM, per germline. This CDR3 is built from 17 residues. The junction had 12 bases not matched to a gene; V was cut back by 4 bases and J by 2 bases.

CDR3 residues: CASRGDRAYGYTF. CDR3 sequence (DNA): TGTGCCAGCAGAGGAGACAGGGCCTATGGCTACACCTTC. The chain joins TRBV2 to TRBJ1-2; 7 bases agree with TRBD1. Germline CDR1 SNHLY, CDR2 FYNNEI. The CDR3 length is 13 residues. V lost 6 bases to trimming and J lost 4 bases; unmatched junction nucleotides: 5.

The chain recombines TRBV28 with TRBJ1-1, with D perhaps matching TRBD1 (5 bases). Germline V gene lookup returns CDR1 MDHEN and CDR2 SYDVKM. The CDR3 consists of 11 residues. V was clipped by 11 bases and J by 1 base, with 8 bases between them. This CDR3 reads CAATGNTEAFF. The CDR3 bases are TGTGCCGCAACAGGGAACACTGAAGCTTTCTTT. The whole variable domain, filled in from reference TRBV28 and TRBJ1-1, reads DVKVTQSSRYLVKRTGEKVFLECVQDMDHENMFWYRQDPGLGLRLIYFSYDVKMKEKGDIPEGYSVSREKKERFSLILESASTNQTSMYLCAATGNTEAFFGQGTRLTVV.

CDR3 sequence: CASSPSTSPQETQYF. The CDR3 bases are TGTGCCAGCAGCCCTTCGACTAGTCCCCAAGAGACCCAGTACTTC. V is TRBV11-3 and J is TRBJ2-5; tentatively, D is TRBD2 (6 bases). V lost 5 bases to trimming and J lost 1 base, with 14 bases between them. Germline V gives CDR1 SGHNT, CDR2 YENEEA. CDR3 length: 15 residues.